This TCR beta chain was obtained from a study of OX40 agonist ivuxolimab in advanced cancers. On the study more broadly: Given to patients was ivuxolimab, an agonistic anti-OX40 (CD134) antibody. Eligibility admitted prior anti-PD-1, anti-PD-L1 or anti-CTLA-4 therapy; roughly 37% had some.

This clone appeared once. Its matching antigen is unknown. Between the trimmed V and J ends, which lost 4 bases and 0 bases, there was a span of 17 bases. This CDR3 comprises 16 residues. Germline CDR1 SQVTM, CDR2 ANQGSEA. Notes on the study in general: Some of the lowest clonal expansion was seen in partial responders at 0.1-3.0 mg/kg.

Sequenced by immunoSEQ multiplex PCR; TCRdb stores in-frame clones only, minus some. The table lists fewer than 60,000 clones, 90% to 95% of them singletons. This clonotype was obtained from an adult with an advanced solid tumor such as melanoma, head and neck, liver or kidney cancer. This chain uses TRBV29-1 with TRBJ2-3; D is undetermined. The sequencing here drew on CD4+ or CD8+ T cells sorted from blood, taken in a trial of the OX40 agonist ivuxolimab. Here the CDR3 reads CSVGRRKATSTDTQYF. DNA of the CDR3: TGCAGCGTTGGGAGAAGGAAGGCGACTAGCACAGATACGCAGTATTTT.